This T cell receptor (beta chain) stems from a study of blood T cell repertoires in COVID-19. TCRdb keeps only in-frame clones here, not all; method: immunoSEQ multiplex PCR. The sample records roughly 90,000 clones, over 80% being singletons. What was sequenced was peripheral blood. This receptor was obtained from a woman of 80 years or more with active or convalescent COVID-19.

The CDR3 sequence is CASSDPKFYTGEGTEAFF. The CDR3 DNA sequence: TGTGCCAGCAGTGATCCCAAATTTTATACAGGGGAAGGGACTGAAGCTTTCTTT. The gene calls are TRBV6-4 and TRBJ1-1; 7 nucleotides align to TRBD1. The CDR3 totals 18 residues. Looked up from germline, CDR1 is MRHNA and CDR2 is SNTAGT. J was trimmed by 5 bases and V by 3 bases; bases with no gene match: 18.